A single sample is the source of the 2 T cell receptor beta chains below, sequenced in a study of molecular identifiers for immune sequencing clone quantification. TCRdb reanalysed the PCR reads using MiXCR and keeps one entry per CDR3 protein. The table has about 510,000 distinct CDR3 sequences, around 23% seen once; the top ten hold around 0.78%. The sequencing input was naive CD8+ T cells from blood, with Jurkat cell RNA spiked in. Subset indicated: FACS-sorted CD8+CD4-CCR7+CD45RA+ naive T cells. Receptors were obtained from a human donor in good health. Some libraries in this study had Jurkat cell RNA spiked in.

In this sample, this clonotype turned up a few times. The chain is built from TRBV30 and TRBJ2-7, with TRBD1 as a possible D gene (6 bases). The CDR3 extends over 14 amino acids. Germline CDR1 and CDR2: GTSNPN and SVGIG (reference sequence). The V end lost 2 bases, the J end lost 2 bases, and 13 bases lay between the germline ends. CDR3: CAWSKGNRAYEQYF. The CDR3 bases are TGTGCCTGGAGTAAGGGGAACAGGGCCTACGAGCAGTACTTC.

This clonotype was counted ten times or more. V and J are TRBV6-5 and TRBJ2-7, with TRBD1 as a possible D gene (5 bases). CDR1 MNHEY and CDR2 SVGAGI come from the germline V gene. Trimming removed 6 bases at V and 6 bases at J, with 21 bases between. This CDR3 contains 15 residues. The CDR3 protein is CASRTANGPLSEQYF. CDR3 bases: TGTGCCAGCAGGACAGCCAACGGACCCCTAAGCGAGCAGTACTTC.